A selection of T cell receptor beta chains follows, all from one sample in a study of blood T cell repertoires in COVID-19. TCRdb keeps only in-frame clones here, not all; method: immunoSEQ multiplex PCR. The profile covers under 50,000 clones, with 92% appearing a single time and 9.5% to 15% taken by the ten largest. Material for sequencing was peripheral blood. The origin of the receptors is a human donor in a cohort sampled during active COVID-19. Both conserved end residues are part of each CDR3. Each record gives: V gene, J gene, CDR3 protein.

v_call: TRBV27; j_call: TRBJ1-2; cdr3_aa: CASSLSATPVRDYGYTF
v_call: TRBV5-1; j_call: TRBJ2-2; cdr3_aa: CASSFNPGNTGELFF
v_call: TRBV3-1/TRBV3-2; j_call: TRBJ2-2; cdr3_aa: CASSQDLRLAGASVGELFF
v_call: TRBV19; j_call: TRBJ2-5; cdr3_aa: CASSILDRQETQYF
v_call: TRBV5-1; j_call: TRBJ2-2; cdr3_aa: CASSLSVARGGELFF
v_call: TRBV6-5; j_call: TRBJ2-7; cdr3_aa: CASSFTGGSSYEQYF
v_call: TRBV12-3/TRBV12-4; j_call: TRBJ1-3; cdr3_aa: CASSEGERNTIYF
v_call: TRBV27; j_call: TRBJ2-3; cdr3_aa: CASSLMREGPNTQYF
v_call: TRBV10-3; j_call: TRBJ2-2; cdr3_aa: CAVKSPGTGATGELFF
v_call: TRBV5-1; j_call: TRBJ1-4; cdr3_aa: CASSPGSPNEKLFF
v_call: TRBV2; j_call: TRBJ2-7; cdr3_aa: CASSEDLGQFYEQYF
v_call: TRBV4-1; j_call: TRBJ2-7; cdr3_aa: CASSQGLPAYEQYF
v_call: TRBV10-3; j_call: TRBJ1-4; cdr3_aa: CAIRQGAGGEKLFF
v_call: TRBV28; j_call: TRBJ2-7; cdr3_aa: CASSSREEQYF
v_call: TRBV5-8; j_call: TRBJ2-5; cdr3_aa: CASSLGRVQETQYF
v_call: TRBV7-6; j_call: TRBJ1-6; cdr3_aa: CASSGGAGLYSPLHF
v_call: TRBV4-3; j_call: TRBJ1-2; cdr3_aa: CASSQERGGNYGYTF
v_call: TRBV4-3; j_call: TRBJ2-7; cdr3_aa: CASSHLQGLSYEQYF
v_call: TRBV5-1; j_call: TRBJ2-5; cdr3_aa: CASSLDTNRQETQYF
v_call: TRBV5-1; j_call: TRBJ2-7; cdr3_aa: CASSLGPGQGYEQYF
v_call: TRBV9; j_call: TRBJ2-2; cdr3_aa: CASSEQGATGELFF
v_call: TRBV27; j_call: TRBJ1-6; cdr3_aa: CASRISGGQSPLHF
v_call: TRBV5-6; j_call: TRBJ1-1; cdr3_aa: CASSSGDMNTEAFF
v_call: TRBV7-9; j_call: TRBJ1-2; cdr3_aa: CASSYPGTENYGYTF
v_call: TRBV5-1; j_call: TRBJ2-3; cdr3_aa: CASSLETGRTDTQYF
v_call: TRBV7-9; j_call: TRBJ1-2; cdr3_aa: CASSRVSSNYGYTF
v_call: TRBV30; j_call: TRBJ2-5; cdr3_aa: CAWSVQTGGLETQYF
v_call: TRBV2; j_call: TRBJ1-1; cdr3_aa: CASRAGGGWSSAFF
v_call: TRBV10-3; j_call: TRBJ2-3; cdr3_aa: CAIRLPITDTQYF
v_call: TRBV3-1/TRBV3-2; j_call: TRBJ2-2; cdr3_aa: CASSLQGLNTGELFF
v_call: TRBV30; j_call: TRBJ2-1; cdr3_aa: CAWIGLAGTGEQFF
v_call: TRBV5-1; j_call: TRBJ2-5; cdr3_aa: CASSSGDRGETQYF
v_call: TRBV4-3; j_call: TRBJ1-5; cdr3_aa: CASSQGQGGQPQHF
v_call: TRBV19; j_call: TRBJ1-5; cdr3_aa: CASSSKQGASNQPQHF
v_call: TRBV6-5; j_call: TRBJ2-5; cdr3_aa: CASRVRRETQYF
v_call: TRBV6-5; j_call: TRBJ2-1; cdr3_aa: CASSIAGDEQFF
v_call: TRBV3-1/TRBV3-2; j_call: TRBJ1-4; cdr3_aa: CASSQAAGVRLFF
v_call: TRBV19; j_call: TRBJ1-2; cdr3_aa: CASSSTYQGNYGYTF
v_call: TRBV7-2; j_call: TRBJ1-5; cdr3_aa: CASSWGQGNQPQHF
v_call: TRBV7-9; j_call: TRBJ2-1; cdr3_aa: CASSWMGQGAFGEQFF
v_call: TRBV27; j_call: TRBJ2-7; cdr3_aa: CASSGAGQGANEQYF
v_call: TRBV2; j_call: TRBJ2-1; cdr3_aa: CASTPGSGYNEQFF
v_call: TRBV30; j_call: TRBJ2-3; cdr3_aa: CAWTPGLAGTTDTQYF
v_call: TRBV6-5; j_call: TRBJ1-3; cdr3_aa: CASSITGGYGNTIYF